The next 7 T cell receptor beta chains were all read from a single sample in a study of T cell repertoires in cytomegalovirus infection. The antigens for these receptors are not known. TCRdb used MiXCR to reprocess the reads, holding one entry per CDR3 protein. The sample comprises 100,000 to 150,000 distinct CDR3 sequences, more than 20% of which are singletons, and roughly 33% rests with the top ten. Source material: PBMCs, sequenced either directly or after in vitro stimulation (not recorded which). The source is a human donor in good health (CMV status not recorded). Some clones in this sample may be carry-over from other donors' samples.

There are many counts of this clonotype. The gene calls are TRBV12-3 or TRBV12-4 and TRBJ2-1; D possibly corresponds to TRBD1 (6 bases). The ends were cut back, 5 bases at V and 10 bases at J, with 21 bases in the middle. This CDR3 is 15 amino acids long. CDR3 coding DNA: TGTGCCAGCAGTCCCCGACAGGTTAGTGCGGAGGAGCAGTTCTTC. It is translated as CASSPRQVSAEEQFF.

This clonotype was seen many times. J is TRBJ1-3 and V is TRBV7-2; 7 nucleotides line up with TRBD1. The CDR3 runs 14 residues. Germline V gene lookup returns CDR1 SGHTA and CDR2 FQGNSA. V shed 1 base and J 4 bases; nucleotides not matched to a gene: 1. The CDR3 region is CASSLVGGGNTIYF. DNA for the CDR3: TGTGCCAGCAGCTTAGTAGGGGGCGGAAACACCATATATTTT.

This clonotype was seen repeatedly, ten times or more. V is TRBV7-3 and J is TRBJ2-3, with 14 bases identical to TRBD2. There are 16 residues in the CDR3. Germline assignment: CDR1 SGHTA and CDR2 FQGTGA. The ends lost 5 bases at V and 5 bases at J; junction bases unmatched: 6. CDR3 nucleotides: TGTGCCAGCAGCCCCCACGGACTAGCGGGGGGAGATACGCAGTATTTT. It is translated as CASSPHGLAGGDTQYF.

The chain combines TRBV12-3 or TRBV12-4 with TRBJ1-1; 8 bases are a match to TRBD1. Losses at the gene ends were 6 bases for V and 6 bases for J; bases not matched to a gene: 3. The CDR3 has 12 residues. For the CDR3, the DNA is TGTGCCAGCAGCGACAGGGGCCCTGAAGCTTTCTTT. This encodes CASSDRGPEAFF.

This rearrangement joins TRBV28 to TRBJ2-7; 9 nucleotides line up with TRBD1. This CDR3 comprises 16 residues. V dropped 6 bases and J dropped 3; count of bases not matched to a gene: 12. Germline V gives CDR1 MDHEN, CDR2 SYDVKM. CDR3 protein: CASREGTGLIYYEQYF. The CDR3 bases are TGTGCCAGCAGGGAAGGGACAGGGCTGATATACTACGAGCAGTACTTC.

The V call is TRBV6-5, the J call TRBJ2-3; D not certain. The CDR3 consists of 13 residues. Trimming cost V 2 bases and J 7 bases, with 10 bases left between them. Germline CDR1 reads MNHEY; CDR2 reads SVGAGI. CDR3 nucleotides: TGTGCCAGCAGTTACGTAACTCGCAATACGCAGTATTTT. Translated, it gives CASSYVTRNTQYF.

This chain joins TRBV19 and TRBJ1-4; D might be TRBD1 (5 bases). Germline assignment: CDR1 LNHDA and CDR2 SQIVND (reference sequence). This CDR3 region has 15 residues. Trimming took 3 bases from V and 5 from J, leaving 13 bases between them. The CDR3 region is CASSIRGPGNEKLFF. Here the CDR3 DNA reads TGTGCCAGTAGTATTAGGGGACCGGGGAATGAAAAACTGTTTTTT.